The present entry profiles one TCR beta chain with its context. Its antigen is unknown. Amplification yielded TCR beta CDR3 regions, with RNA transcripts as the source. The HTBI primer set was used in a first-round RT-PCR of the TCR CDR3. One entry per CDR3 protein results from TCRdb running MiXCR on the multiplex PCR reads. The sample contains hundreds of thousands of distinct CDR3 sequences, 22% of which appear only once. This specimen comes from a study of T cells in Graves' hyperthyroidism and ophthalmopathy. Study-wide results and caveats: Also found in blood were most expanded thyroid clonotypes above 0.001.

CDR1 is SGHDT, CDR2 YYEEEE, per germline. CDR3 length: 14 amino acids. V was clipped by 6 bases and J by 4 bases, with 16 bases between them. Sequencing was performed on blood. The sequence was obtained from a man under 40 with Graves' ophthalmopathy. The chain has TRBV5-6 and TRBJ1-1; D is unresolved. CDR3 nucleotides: TGTGCCAGCACCCGGCGCTGGCCCAGCACTGAAGCTTTCTTT. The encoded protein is CASTRRWPSTEAFF. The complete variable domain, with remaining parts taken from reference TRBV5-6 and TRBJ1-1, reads DAGVTQSPTHLIKTRGQQVTLRCSPKSGHDTVSWYQQALGQGPQFIFQYYEEEERQRGNFPDRFSGHQFPNYSSELNVNALLLGDSALYLCASTRRWPSTEAFFGQGTRLTVV.